This T cell receptor beta chain was recovered during a study of cytomegalovirus exposure and HLA in healthy donors. In the case of this clone: What it recognizes is unknown.

PCR employed 60 Vbeta and 13 Jbeta primers. The protocol was immunoSEQ multiplex PCR, while the TCRdb copy is restricted to in-frame clones and leaves out a portion. The sample includes some 180,000 clones, around 77% of them seen just once. General observations from the study: Association of 16,951 TCR beta sequences with HLA alleles was found at 0.05 false discovery rate in a later analysis. The authors considered a cluster of highly shared sequence variants likely to be a sequencing artifact. An analysis was carried out at a later point. It showed that HLA-associated TCR beta chains were more clonally expanded than equally common non-associated chains. Some TCR beta chains (approximately 180 of them) were listed as cytomegalovirus-associated.

Trimming cost V 0 bases and J 1 base; bases outside gene matches: 9. The CDR3 totals 17 residues. Germline CDR1 reads SGHNT; CDR2 reads YYREEE (reference sequence). This TCR was recovered from a woman in her 30s in good health and CMV-seronegative. Sequencing used PBMCs. V and J are TRBV5-4 and TRBJ2-7, with 8 nucleotides matching TRBD2. The CDR3 nucleotides read TGTGCCAGCAGCTTGGAGTCAGCGGGGGCAAAGTCCTACGAGCAGTACTTC. Its protein product is CASSLESAGAKSYEQYF.